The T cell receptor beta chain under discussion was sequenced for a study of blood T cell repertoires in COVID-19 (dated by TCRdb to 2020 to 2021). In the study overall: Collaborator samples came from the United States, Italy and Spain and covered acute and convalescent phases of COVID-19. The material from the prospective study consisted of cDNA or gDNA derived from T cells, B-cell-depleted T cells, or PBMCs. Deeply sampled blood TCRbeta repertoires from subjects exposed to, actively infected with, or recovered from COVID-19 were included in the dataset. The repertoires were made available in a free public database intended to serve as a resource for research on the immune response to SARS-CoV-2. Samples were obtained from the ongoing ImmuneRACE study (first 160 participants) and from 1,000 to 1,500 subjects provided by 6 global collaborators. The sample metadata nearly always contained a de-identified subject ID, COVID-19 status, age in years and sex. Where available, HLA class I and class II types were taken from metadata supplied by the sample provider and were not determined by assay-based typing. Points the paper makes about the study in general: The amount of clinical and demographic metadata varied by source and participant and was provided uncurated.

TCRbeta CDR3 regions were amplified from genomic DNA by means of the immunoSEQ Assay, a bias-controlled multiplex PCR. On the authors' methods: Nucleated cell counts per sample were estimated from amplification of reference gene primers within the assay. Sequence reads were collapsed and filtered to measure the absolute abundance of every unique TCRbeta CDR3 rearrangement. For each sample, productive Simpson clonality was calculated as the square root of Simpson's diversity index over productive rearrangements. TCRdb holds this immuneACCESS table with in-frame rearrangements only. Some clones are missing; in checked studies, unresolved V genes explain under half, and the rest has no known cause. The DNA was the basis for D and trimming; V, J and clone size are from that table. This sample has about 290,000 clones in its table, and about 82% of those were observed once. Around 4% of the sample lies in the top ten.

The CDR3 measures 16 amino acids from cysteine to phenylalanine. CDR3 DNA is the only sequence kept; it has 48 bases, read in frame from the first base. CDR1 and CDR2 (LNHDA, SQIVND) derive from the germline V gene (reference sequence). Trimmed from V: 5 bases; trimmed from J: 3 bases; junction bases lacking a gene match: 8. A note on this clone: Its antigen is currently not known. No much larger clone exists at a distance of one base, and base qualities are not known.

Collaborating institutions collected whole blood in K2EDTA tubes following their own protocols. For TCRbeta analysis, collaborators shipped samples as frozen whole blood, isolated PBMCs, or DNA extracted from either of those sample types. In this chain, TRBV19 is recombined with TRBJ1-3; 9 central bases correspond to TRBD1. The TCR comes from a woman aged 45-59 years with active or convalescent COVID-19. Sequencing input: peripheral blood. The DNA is TGTGCCAGTAGTGTAACAGGGGGCGCCGATGGAAACACCATATATTTT. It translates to CASSVTGGADGNTIYF. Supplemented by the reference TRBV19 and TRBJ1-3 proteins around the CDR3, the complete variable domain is DGGITQSPKYLFRKEGQNVTLSCEQNLNHDAMYWYRQDPGQGLRLIYYSQIVNDFQKGDIAEGYSVSREKKESFPLTVTSAQKNPTAFYLCASSVTGGADGNTIYFGEGSWLTVV.